The T cell receptor beta chain under discussion was sequenced for a study of T cells after yellow fever vaccination. Trimming removed 11 bases from V and 11 bases from J; junction bases left unmatched: 15. Germline V CDR1 and CDR2: LGHDT, YNNKEL (reference sequence). This CDR3 spans 15 amino acids. TCR cDNA was made by 5'RACE template switching, adding a universal primer site and UMIs. TCRdb re-called the 5' RACE reads with MiXCR, one entry per CDR3 protein. There are hundreds of thousands of distinct CDR3 sequences in the sample; roughly an eighth occur only once, and 14% to 15% lies in the top ten. Of note for this clonotype: What it binds is unknown.

Findings and caveats of the study: Primary-vaccination clones mostly resurfaced post-booster (approximately 96% CD4, more than 80% CD8). When the response was secondary, it was weaker but reached its peak faster, day 5 versus 15.

The receptor comes from a man aged 30 to 45 who received the YFV17D yellow fever vaccine. Sequences were derived from PBMCs, sampled on the day of the yellow fever booster vaccination. The chain uses TRBV3-1 and TRBJ2-1; 13 bases align to TRBD2. CDR3 DNA: TGTGCCTGCACCCAAGATCGGACTAGCGGGAGCAAGCAGTTCTTC. Its translation is CACTQDRTSGSKQFF.